These 25 T cell receptor beta chains came from one sample sequenced in a study of T cell repertoires in cytomegalovirus infection. TCRdb reanalysed the reads using MiXCR and keeps one entry per CDR3 protein. Altogether 310,000 or so distinct CDR3 sequences are present, 15% to 20% being singletons, with the ten largest covering around 12%. The sequencing input was PBMCs. The receptors here all came from a human donor in good health (CMV status not recorded). Some clones in this sample may be carry-over from other donors' samples.

This clonotype was recorded many times. The chain links TRBV7-3 to TRBJ2-1; 9 bases agree with TRBD2. The CDR3 is 14 residues long. The V gene end was trimmed by 4 bases and the J gene end by 8 bases; junction bases not matched to a gene: 6. CDR1 and CDR2 from the germline V gene are SGHTA and FQGTGA. The CDR3 bases are TGTGCCAGCAGCTCCCTGGGGACTAGCTATGAGCAGTTCTTC. Its protein is CASSSLGTSYEQFF.

This rearrangement joins TRBV5-4 to TRBJ2-5; D is possibly TRBD2 (6 bases). With 4 bases removed from V and 4 bases from J, the gap between germline ends came to 14 bases. Looked up from germline, CDR1 is SGHNT and CDR2 is YYREEE (reference sequence). This CDR3 contains 14 residues. CDR3 in amino acids: CASSVISGVETQYF. CDR3 DNA sequence: TGTGCCAGCAGCGTGATCTCGGGGGTAGAGACCCAGTACTTC.

This clonotype was detected only a few times. The chain recombines TRBV4-2 with TRBJ2-2; D is unresolved. Deletions cut 1 base from V and 1 base from J, with 7 bases between. Germline V lookup: CDR1 LGHNA, CDR2 YNFKEQ. The CDR3 is 15 residues long. CDR3 bases: TGTGCCAGCAGCCAAGTCCAGCAGAACACCGGGGAGCTGTTTTTT. Translation: CASSQVQQNTGELFF.

This clonotype has only a few counts. V usage is TRBV10-3 and J usage is TRBJ2-1; 13 bases are shared with TRBD2. The CDR3 runs to 16 residues. V trimming: 0 bases; J trimming: 6 bases; junction bases outside the gene matches: 2. CDR1 and CDR2 from the germline V gene are ENHRY and SYGVKD. The CDR3 reads CAISESLAGGRNEQFF. CDR3 DNA: TGTGCCATCAGTGAGTCACTAGCGGGGGGGCGCAATGAGCAGTTCTTC.

In its sample, this clonotype was seen a few times. V usage is TRBV9 and J usage is TRBJ2-5; D unclear. CDR3 size: 14 residues. Germline CDR1 and CDR2: SGDLS and YYNGEE. V lost 4 bases to trimming and J lost 5 bases, with 15 bases between them. The CDR3 loop is CASSLRALGETQYF. The CDR3 DNA is TGTGCCAGCAGCCTCCGGGCCCTCGGGGAGACCCAGTACTTC.

This chain joins TRBV13 and TRBJ2-7; 10 bases line up with TRBD1. V gave up 5 bases and J gave up 5 bases; unmatched junction bases: 9. This CDR3 comprises 15 residues. Germline lookup yields CDR1 PRHDT and CDR2 FYEKMQ (reference sequence). CDR3 DNA sequence: TGTGCCAGCAGCCCAACGGGACAGGGGTTCCACGAGCAGTACTTC. Protein product: CASSPTGQGFHEQYF.

This clonotype was counted many times. This chain links TRBV12-3 or TRBV12-4 with TRBJ1-3; D possibly corresponds to TRBD1 (5 bases). CDR3 length equals 13 residues. With 2 bases removed from V and 4 bases from J, the gap between germline ends came to 6 bases. The CDR3 sequence is CASSLSGGNTIYF. The DNA of the CDR3 is TGTGCCAGCAGTTTATCAGGGGGAAACACCATATATTTT.

This clonotype was seen at least ten times. The chain couples TRBV7-2 to TRBJ2-7, with TRBD2 matching 11 bases. The J segment lost 7 bases and the V segment lost 5 bases, leaving 13 bases of the junction unmatched. The CDR3 length is 16 residues. The V gene's germline CDR1 is SGHTA and CDR2 FQGNSA. The CDR3 protein is CASSIKSGLAVGEQYF. Here the CDR3 DNA reads TGTGCCAGCAGCATAAAGTCGGGACTAGCGGTAGGGGAGCAGTACTTC.

This rearrangement joins TRBV18 to TRBJ2-7; 8 bases are shared with TRBD1. Losses at the gene ends were 1 base for V and 5 bases for J; bases not matched to a gene: 4. The CDR3 runs to 14 residues. In germline, CDR1 is KGHSH, CDR2 LQKENI. CDR3 sequence reads: CASSPRAGGDEQYF. CDR3 sequence (DNA): TGTGCCAGCTCACCACGGGCAGGGGGCGACGAGCAGTACTTC.

The CDR3 loop is CASSLAEQPFYGYTF. DNA of the CDR3: TGTGCCAGCAGCTTAGCGGAACAGCCCTTCTATGGCTACACCTTC. The V gene is TRBV7-9, the J gene TRBJ1-2; the D is unclear. The germline CDR1 and CDR2 sequences are SEHNR and FQNEAQ (reference sequence). The CDR3 has 15 amino acids. The ends were cut back, 0 bases at V and 4 bases at J, with 12 bases in the middle.

The sample holds many counts of this clonotype. The chain couples TRBV7-2 to TRBJ2-5; D might be TRBD1 (6 bases). Germline values: CDR1 SGHTA, CDR2 FQGNSA. Trimming cost V 5 bases and J 2 bases, with 9 bases left between them. The CDR3 consists of 13 residues. DNA of the CDR3: TGTGCCAGCAGCCGAGGACAGCAAGAGACCCAGTACTTC. It translates to CASSRGQQETQYF.

There are many counts of this clonotype. The chain couples TRBV4-2 to TRBJ2-7; D remains ambiguous. CDR1 is LGHNA and CDR2 is YNFKEQ in the germline V gene. The V end lost 4 bases, the J end lost 3 bases, and 16 bases lay between the germline ends. The CDR3 is made up of 15 amino acids. CDR3 DNA sequence: TGTGCCAGCAGCCCGCAAGGCCTAGGATTCTACGAGCAGTACTTC. Its protein product is CASSPQGLGFYEQYF.

V and J are TRBV18 and TRBJ1-1, with TRBD1 matching over 9 bases. V lost 3 bases and J lost 4; bases outside the gene matches: 15. Germline V lookup: CDR1 KGHSH, CDR2 LQKENI. The CDR3 consists of 18 residues. In DNA form, the CDR3 reads TGTGCCAGCTCACCTACCGCGACAGGGGGTAGAATGACCACTGAAGCTTTCTTT. As protein: CASSPTATGGRMTTEAFF. Looking up the rest from reference TRBV18 and TRBJ1-1 gives the full variable domain: NAGVMQNPRHLVRRRGQEARLRCSPMKGHSHVYWYRQLPEEGLKFMVYLQKENIIDESGMPKERFSAEFPKEGPSILRIQQVVRGDSAAYFCASSPTATGGRMTTEAFFGQGTRLTVV.

The rearrangement uses TRBV6-2 or TRBV6-3 and TRBJ1-2; 8 bases agree with TRBD1. The CDR3 consists of 16 residues. CDR1 is MNHEY, CDR2 SVGEGT, per germline. V trimming: 7 bases; J trimming: 7 bases; junction bases outside the gene matches: 17. Written as DNA, the CDR3 is TGTGCCAGCATACGTCGGACAGGGCTAGTTCTGGGTGGCTACACCTTC. Translating gives CASIRRTGLVLGGYTF.

J is TRBJ2-2 and V is TRBV11-2; TRBD1 is a possible D gene (6 bases). This CDR3 contains 16 residues. Germline V gene lookup returns CDR1 SGHAT and CDR2 FQNNGV. V was cut by 4 bases and J by 2 bases, with 14 bases left in between. The CDR3 spells CASSSQQGTNTGELFF. The CDR3 bases are TGTGCCAGCAGCTCACAACAGGGTACAAACACCGGGGAGCTGTTTTTT.

This chain uses TRBV2 with TRBJ2-1, with D hard to call. The CDR3 is 15 residues long. Trimming cost V 3 bases and J 1 base, with 10 bases left between them. The germline V gene encodes CDR1 SNHLY and CDR2 FYNNEI. This CDR3 reads CASSDLITSYNEQFF. The DNA for the CDR3 is TGTGCCAGCAGTGATCTTATCACATCCTACAATGAGCAGTTCTTC.

In this sample, this clonotype turned up many times. V is TRBV7-8 and J is TRBJ2-4; TRBD1 aligns across 12 bases. CDR3 length: 16 amino acids. J was trimmed by 5 bases and V by 2 bases; bases with no gene match: 4. CDR1 and CDR2 (germline): SGHVS, FQNEAQ. The CDR3 sequence is CASSLRDRGRENIQYF. CDR3 sequence (DNA): TGTGCCAGCAGCTTACGGGACAGGGGGCGAGAAAACATTCAGTACTTC.

This clonotype was recorded many times. The chain employs TRBV20-1 and TRBJ2-1, with TRBD2 identical over 12 bases. There are 17 residues in the CDR3. Germline V gives CDR1 DFQATT, CDR2 SNEGSKA (reference sequence). V lost 2 bases, J lost 5 bases, and 10 bases stayed unmatched. In DNA, the CDR3 is TGCAGTGCTAGACCTTACCTGCTAGCGGGGGGGCACAATGAGCAGTTCTTC. Amino acids: CSARPYLLAGGHNEQFF.

The genes are TRBV5-5 and TRBJ2-3; 10 bases align to TRBD1. Germline V gives CDR1 SGHKS, CDR2 YYEKEE (reference sequence). With V trimmed by 1 base and J by 2 bases, 7 bases remained unmatched. The CDR3 is 17 residues long. CDR3 protein: CASSLYGTGDYTDTQYF. The DNA for the CDR3 is TGTGCCAGCAGCTTGTACGGGACAGGGGATTACACAGATACGCAGTATTTT.

This clonotype was picked up a small number of times. The rearrangement uses TRBV2 and TRBJ2-2; D perhaps matches TRBD1 (7 bases). CDR3 length: 15 residues. Germline assignment: CDR1 SNHLY and CDR2 FYNNEI. Trimming cost V 5 bases and J 1 base, with 11 bases left between them. CDR3 amino acids: CASSPGGRNTGELFF. CDR3 in DNA: TGTGCCAGCAGTCCAGGGGGGAGGAACACCGGGGAGCTGTTTTTT. Variable domain in full (rest from reference TRBV2 and TRBJ2-2): EPEVTQTPSHQVTQMGQEVILRCVPISNHLYFYWYRQILGQKVEFLVSFYNNEISEKSEIFDDQFSVERPDGSNFTLKIRSTKLEDSAMYFCASSPGGRNTGELFFGEGSRLTVL.

The V call is TRBV7-2, the J call TRBJ2-7; 9 bases map to TRBD2. This CDR3 has 16 amino acids. The junction had 5 bases not matched to a gene; V was cut back by 2 bases and J by 0 bases. The germline V gene has CDR1 SGHTA and CDR2 FQGNSA. The CDR3 here is CASSLRSGGSSYEQYF. CDR3 in DNA: TGTGCCAGCAGCTTAAGGAGCGGGGGGAGCTCCTACGAGCAGTACTTC.

This clonotype was observed a handful of times. The V and J genes are TRBV20-1 and TRBJ1-2; TRBD1 is a possible D gene (6 bases). The CDR3 consists of 12 residues. Germline loops: CDR1 DFQATT, CDR2 SNEGSKA (reference sequence). V dropped 3 bases and J dropped 8 bases, with 13 bases sitting between them. In DNA, the CDR3 is TGCAGTGCTAGTCGGGGGCGAGACGGCTACACCTTC. This sequence encodes CSASRGRDGYTF.

V and J are TRBV5-1 and TRBJ2-3; D is ambiguous. Trimming cost V 0 bases and J 2 bases, with 13 bases left between them. The V gene's germline CDR1 is SGHRS and CDR2 YFSETQ. The CDR3 consists of 16 residues. The CDR3 DNA reads as TGCGCCAGCAGCTTGGAAGCTCAGAGCTCCACAGATACGCAGTATTTT. Translated: CASSLEAQSSTDTQYF.

CDR3 DNA sequence: TGTGCCAGCAGTTTTCTCCCGGGACAGGGGGGGGAGGGACAGAAAGAGACCCAGTACTTC. Translated, it gives CASSFLPGQGGEGQKETQYF. The genes are TRBV28 and TRBJ2-5, with 11 bases identical to TRBD1. The junction had 18 bases not matched to a gene; V was cut back by 3 bases and J by 3 bases. Germline V CDR1 and CDR2: MDHEN, SYDVKM. The CDR3 spans 20 residues.

This chain links TRBV5-1 with TRBJ2-3, with 8 bases aligning to TRBD2. Germline V lookup: CDR1 SGHRS, CDR2 YFSETQ. V was clipped by 1 base and J by 0 bases; unmatched bases: 1. There are 15 residues in the CDR3. The CDR3 region has the DNA TGCGCCAGCAGCTTGAAGCGGGGGAGCACAGATACGCAGTATTTT. It specifies CASSLKRGSTDTQYF. Full variable domain (outside the CDR3, taken from reference TRBV5-1 and TRBJ2-3): KAGVTQTPRYLIKTRGQQVTLSCSPISGHRSVSWYQQTPGQGLQFLFEYFSETQRNKGNFPGRFSGRQFSNSRSEMNVSTLELGDSALYLCASSLKRGSTDTQYFGPGTRLTVL.